These T cell receptor beta chains were read from a single sample in a study of CXCR3-negative and CXCR3-positive naive CD8 T cells. From its re-call of the 5' RACE reads, TCRdb lists each CDR3 protein once, without DNA. The sample table sets out over 70,000 distinct CDR3 sequences. The sample taken for sequencing was naive CXCR3+ CD8+ T cells from blood. The receptor set was obtained from a human donor in good health. Some clones in this sample may be carry-over from other donors' samples. Both conserved end residues are part of each CDR3. Each record gives: V gene, J gene, CDR3 protein.

>TRBV7-8|TRBJ2-7
CASSLVSGPLAGGSF
>TRBV7-2|TRBJ2-7
CASSVQGSSYEQYF
>TRBV7-9|TRBJ2-7
CASSPPIAGEEQYF
>TRBV7-9|TRBJ2-7
CASSQRRFEQYF
>TRBV14|TRBJ2-5
CASSQEEGGETQYF
>TRBV19|TRBJ1-1
CASTPLANWNTEAFF
>TRBV7-2|TRBJ1-1
CASSLGGPSGF
>TRBV29-1|TRBJ2-2
CSVEGTRPTGELFF
>TRBV27|TRBJ2-7
CASSLRKPLFSYEQYF
>TRBV10-3|TRBJ1-1
CATGLRVTEAFF
>TRBV14|TRBJ2-5
CASSQDEGRQETQYF
>TRBV28|TRBJ1-5
CASRRDRGPLGNQPQHF
>TRBV10-3|TRBJ1-4
CAIRSQQTTNEKLFF
>TRBV12-3/TRBV12-4|TRBJ2-2
CASSFIGGTQAAGELFF
>TRBV9|TRBJ2-5
CASSGGTSGGETQYF
>TRBV7-2|TRBJ2-6
CASSWEGSGANVLTF
>TRBV12-3/TRBV12-4|TRBJ2-3
CASSHSEASTDTQYF
>TRBV15|TRBJ2-5
CATSPRDRRRETQYF
>TRBV7-9|TRBJ1-3
CASSLVDSLWERTGNTIYF
>TRBV7-9|TRBJ2-3
CASRWGSSISDTQYF
>TRBV5-1|TRBJ1-1
CASSLAGVGGTEAFF
>TRBV7-2|TRBJ1-1
CASSLGGLRFEAFF
>TRBV7-8|TRBJ2-6
CASSLVVFGANVLTF
>TRBV5-1|TRBJ2-7
CASSLRTDRYEQYF
>TRBV7-9|TRBJ2-5
CASSRLRLAEETQYF
>TRBV15|TRBJ2-6
CATTDRLSSGANVLTF
>TRBV7-9|TRBJ2-7
CASGDQSSYEQYF
>TRBV28|TRBJ2-2
CASSDIAASGTGELFF
>TRBV15|TRBJ2-1
CATSRDTSGSDEQFF
>TRBV5-1|TRBJ2-1
CASSLWGEHNNEQFF
>TRBV5-6|TRBJ1-1
CASSLSGMNTEAFF
>TRBV19|TRBJ2-5
CASPREIETQYF
>TRBV27|TRBJ2-3
CASSGGADTQYF
>TRBV20-1|TRBJ2-3
CSARDGSGLAPDTQYF
>TRBV3-1|TRBJ2-1
CASSQGPGTSGKYNEQFF
>TRBV4-1|TRBJ2-5
CASSQEAGGEETQYF
>TRBV7-9|TRBJ2-6
CASSLPSGAAGANVLTF
>TRBV4-2|TRBJ2-7
CASSPQKSVDGVTYEQYF
>TRBV28|TRBJ2-7
CASSLTQSNYELYF
>TRBV4-1|TRBJ1-2
CASSQEYPPGTDGYTF
>TRBV27|TRBJ2-7
CASSVSLAGGYEQYF
>TRBV20-1|TRBJ1-5
CSARDRGQINQPQHF
>TRBV6-2/TRBV6-3|TRBJ1-5
CASSYSIGNQPQHF
>TRBV5-1|TRBJ2-3
CASSLSPGTGEDTQYF
>TRBV7-9|TRBJ1-2
CASSLGQGYGYTF
>TRBV7-9|TRBJ1-4
CASSFSIRDLDEKLFF
>TRBV18|TRBJ1-1
CASSPLGQNTEAFF
>TRBV7-2|TRBJ1-2
CASSLERYGYTF
>TRBV29-1|TRBJ2-1
CSVEGQVKAYNEQFF
>TRBV7-8|TRBJ1-5
CASMTEASNQPQHF
>TRBV12-3/TRBV12-4|TRBJ2-5
CASSFTGTQETQYF
>TRBV12-3/TRBV12-4|TRBJ2-7
CASSSGTGQFYEQYF
>TRBV5-1|TRBJ1-1
CASNGGRENTEAFF
>TRBV29-1|TRBJ2-3
CSVDLRLDWDTQYF
>TRBV4-1|TRBJ1-1
CASSVGNTEAFF
>TRBV7-6|TRBJ2-1
CASSLGTSGGGAYNEQFF
>TRBV15|TRBJ2-7
CATSSDRLTSYEQYF
>TRBV10-3|TRBJ2-7
CANSRDSDFYEQYF
>TRBV4-1|TRBJ1-5
CASSRVAGQGNQPQHF